This T cell receptor beta chain is from a study of CD8 T cells in ankylosing spondylitis. Study conclusions and caveats: About 8 highly homologous variants formed a TCR beta motif that appeared characteristic of ankylosing spondylitis blood.

Using its own MiXCR run on the 5' RACE reads, TCRdb lists one record per CDR3 protein. The sample contains fewer than 250,000 distinct CDR3 sequences, roughly a tenth of which appear only once. The CDR3 totals 12 residues. V gave up 3 bases and J gave up 8 bases, with 13 bases separating them. Germline loops: CDR1 DFQATT, CDR2 SNEGSKA (reference sequence). Ten or more counts support this clonotype. What it recognizes is unknown. The TCR comes from a male donor with ankylosing spondylitis or in good health (not recorded which). This rearrangement joins TRBV20-1 to TRBJ1-2, with D perhaps matching TRBD1 (5 bases). The sequenced sample was blood, either unsorted or a sorted T cell fraction (not recorded which). CDR3 amino acids: CSASSGRLGYTF. The CDR3 bases are TGCAGTGCTAGTTCAGGGAGGTTGGGCTACACCTTC.